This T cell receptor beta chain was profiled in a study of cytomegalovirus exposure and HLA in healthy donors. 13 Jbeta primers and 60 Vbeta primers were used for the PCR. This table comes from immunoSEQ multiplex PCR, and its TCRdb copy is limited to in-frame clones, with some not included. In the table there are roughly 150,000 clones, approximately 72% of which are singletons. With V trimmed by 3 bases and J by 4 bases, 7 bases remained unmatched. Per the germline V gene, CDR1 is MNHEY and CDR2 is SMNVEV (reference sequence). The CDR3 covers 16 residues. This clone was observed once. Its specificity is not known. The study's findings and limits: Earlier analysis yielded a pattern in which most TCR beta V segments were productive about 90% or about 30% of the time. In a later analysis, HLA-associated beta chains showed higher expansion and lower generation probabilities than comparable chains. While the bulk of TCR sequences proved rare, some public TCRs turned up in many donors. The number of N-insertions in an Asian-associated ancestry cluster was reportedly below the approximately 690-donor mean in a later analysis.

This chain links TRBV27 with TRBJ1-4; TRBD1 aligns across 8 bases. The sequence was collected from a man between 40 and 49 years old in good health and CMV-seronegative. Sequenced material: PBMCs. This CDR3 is CASSFQGALNNEKLFF. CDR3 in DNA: TGTGCCAGCAGTTTTCAGGGGGCGCTTAATAATGAAAAACTGTTTTTT.